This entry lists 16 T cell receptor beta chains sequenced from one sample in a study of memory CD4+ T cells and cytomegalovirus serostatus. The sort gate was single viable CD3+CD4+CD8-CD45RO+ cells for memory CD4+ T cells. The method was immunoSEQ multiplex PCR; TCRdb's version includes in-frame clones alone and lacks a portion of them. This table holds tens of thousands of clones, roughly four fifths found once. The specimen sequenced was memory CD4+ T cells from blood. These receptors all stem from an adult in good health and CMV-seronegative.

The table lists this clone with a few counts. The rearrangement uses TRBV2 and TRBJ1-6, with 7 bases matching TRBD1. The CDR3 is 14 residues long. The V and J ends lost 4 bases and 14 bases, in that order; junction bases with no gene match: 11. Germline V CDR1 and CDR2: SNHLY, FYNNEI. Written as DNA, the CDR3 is TGTGCCAGCAGTGGACCGGGACAGCCCCCGGCCCTCCACTTT. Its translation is CASSGPGQPPALHF.

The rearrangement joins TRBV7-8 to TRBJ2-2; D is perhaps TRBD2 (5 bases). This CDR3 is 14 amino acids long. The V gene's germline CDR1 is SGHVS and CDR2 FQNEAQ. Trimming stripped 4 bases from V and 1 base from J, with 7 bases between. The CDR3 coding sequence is TGTGCCAGCAGCTACACTAGGAACACCGGGGAGCTGTTTTTT. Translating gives CASSYTRNTGELFF.

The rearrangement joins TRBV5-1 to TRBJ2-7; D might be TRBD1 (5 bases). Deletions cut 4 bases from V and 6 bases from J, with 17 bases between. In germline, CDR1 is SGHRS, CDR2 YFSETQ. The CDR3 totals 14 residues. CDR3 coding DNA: TGCGCCAGCAGCGCCCAAGGTTCAGGGCTCGAGCAGTACTTC. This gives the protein CASSAQGSGLEQYF.

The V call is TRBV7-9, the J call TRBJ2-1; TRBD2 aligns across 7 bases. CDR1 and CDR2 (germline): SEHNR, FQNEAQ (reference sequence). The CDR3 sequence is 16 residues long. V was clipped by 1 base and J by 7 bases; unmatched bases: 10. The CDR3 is CASSLGVSGSNNEQFF. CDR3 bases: TGTGCCAGCAGCTTAGGGGTTAGCGGGTCAAATAATGAGCAGTTCTTC.

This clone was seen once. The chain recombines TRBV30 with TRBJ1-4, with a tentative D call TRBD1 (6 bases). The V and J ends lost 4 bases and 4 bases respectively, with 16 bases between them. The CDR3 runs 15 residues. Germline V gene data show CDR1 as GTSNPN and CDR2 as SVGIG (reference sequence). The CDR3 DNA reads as TGTGCCTGGAACCGGCGTCAGGGGAATAATGAAAAACTGTTTTTT. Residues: CAWNRRQGNNEKLFF.

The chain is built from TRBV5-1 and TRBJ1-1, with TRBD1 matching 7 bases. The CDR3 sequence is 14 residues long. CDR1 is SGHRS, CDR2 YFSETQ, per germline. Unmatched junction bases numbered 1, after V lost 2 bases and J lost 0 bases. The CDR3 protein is CASSLQGMNTEAFF. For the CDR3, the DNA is TGCGCCAGCAGCTTACAGGGGATGAACACTGAAGCTTTCTTT.

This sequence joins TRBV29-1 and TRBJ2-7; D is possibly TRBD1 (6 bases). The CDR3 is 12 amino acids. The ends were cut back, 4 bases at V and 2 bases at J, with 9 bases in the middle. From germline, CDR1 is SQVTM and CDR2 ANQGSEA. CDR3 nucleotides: TGCAGCGTTGTGGGACAAACCTACGAGCAGTACTTC. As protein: CSVVGQTYEQYF.

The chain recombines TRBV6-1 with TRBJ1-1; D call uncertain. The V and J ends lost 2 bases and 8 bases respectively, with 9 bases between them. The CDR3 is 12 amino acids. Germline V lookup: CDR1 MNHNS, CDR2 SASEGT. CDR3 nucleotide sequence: TGTGCCAGCAGTGAAAGGGCAGACGAAGCTTTCTTT. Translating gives CASSERADEAFF.

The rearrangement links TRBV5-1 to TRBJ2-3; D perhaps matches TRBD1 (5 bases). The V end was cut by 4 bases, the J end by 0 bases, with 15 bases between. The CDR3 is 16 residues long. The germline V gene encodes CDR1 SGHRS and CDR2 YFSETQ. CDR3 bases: TGCGCCAGCAGCCTGGGCCGACAGACTAGCACAGATACGCAGTATTTT. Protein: CASSLGRQTSTDTQYF.

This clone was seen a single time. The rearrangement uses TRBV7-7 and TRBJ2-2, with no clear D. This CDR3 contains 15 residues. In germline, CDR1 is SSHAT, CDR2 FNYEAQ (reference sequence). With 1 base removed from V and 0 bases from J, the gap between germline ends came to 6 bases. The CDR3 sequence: CASSLGQANTGELFF. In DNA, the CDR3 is TGTGCCAGCAGCTTAGGGCAGGCGAACACCGGGGAGCTGTTTTTT. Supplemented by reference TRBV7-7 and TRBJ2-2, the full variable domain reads GAGVSQSPRYKVTKRGQDVTLRCDPISSHATLYWYQQALGQGPEFLTYFNYEAQPDKSGLPSDRFSAERPEGSISTLTIQRTEQRDSAMYRCASSLGQANTGELFFGEGSRLTVL.

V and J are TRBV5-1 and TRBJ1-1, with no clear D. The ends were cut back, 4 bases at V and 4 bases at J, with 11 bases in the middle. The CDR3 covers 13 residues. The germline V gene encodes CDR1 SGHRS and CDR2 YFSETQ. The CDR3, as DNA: TGCGCCAGCAGCCTGTCCCGAGGCACTGAAGCTTTCTTT. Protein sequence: CASSLSRGTEAFF.

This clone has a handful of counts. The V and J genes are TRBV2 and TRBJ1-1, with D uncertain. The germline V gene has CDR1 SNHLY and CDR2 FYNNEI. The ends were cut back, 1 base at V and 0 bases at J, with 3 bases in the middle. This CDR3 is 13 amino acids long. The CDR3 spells CASSEEMNTEAFF. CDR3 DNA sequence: TGTGCCAGCAGTGAAGAAATGAACACTGAAGCTTTCTTT.

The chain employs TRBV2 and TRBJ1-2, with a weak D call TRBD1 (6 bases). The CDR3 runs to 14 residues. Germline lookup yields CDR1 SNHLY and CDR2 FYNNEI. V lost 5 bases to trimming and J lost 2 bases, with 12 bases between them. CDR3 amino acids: CASSRPGTNYGYTF. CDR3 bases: TGTGCCAGCAGTAGACCAGGGACAAACTATGGCTACACCTTC.

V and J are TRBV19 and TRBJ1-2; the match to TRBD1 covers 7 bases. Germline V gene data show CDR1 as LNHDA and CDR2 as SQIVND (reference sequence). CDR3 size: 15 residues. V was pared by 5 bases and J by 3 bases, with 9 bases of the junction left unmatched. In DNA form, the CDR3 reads TGTGCCAGTAGTGTCAACAGGGGAGCGGACTATGGCTACACCTTC. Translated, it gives CASSVNRGADYGYTF.

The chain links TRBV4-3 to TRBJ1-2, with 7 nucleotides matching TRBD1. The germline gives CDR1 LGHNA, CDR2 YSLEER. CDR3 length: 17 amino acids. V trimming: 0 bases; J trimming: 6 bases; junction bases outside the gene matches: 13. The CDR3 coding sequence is TGCGCCAGCAGCCAAGATTGGGAGAGGGACAGCCGTAATGGCTACACCTTC. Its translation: CASSQDWERDSRNGYTF.

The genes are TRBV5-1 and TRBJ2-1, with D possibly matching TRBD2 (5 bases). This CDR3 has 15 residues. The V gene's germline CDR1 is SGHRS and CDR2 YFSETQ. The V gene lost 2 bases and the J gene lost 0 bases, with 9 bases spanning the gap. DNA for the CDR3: TGCGCCAGCAGCTTTGGTGGGAGCTCCTACAATGAGCAGTTCTTC. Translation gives CASSFGGSSYNEQFF.